The 24 T cell receptor beta chains listed next were all sequenced from one sample in a study of vaccination effects on CD4 cells after COVID-19. The antigens of these receptors remain unknown. Profiled with immunoSEQ multiplex PCR; TCRdb holds only in-frame clones, not every one. The sample yields about 16,000 clones, 75% to 80% seen once. Antigen-specific CD4+ T cell clonotypes were called by their expansion after viral peptide-pool culture in ViraFEST. Subsequent to a culture period of less than twelve days, CD4+ T cells were isolated. Participants were given two doses of BNT162b2 or mRNA-1273 vaccine. Sequencing used CD4+ T cells from PBMCs cultured with HCoV-NL63 spike peptides, obtained after COVID-19 vaccination. These receptors all stem from a human donor who received a COVID-19 vaccine.

V and J are TRBV7-3 and TRBJ2-3, with 11 bases that match TRBD2. Germline values: CDR1 SGHTA, CDR2 FQGTGA. The CDR3 is 16 amino acids. Losses at the gene ends were 5 bases for V and 3 bases for J; bases not matched to a gene: 7. CDR3 coding DNA: TGTGCCAGCAGCCTTAGCGGGGGGGCCAGGACAGATACGCAGTATTTT. Translated, it gives CASSLSGGARTDTQYF.

V and J are TRBV9 and TRBJ2-5, with D perhaps matching TRBD1 (5 bases). The germline V gene has CDR1 SGDLS and CDR2 YYNGEE. Trimming cost V 0 bases and J 3 bases, with 12 bases left between them. The CDR3 is 15 amino acids. In nucleotides, the CDR3 is TGTGCCAGCAGCGTAGCGGCAGGGTCCAAAGAGACCCAGTACTTC. Translation gives CASSVAAGSKETQYF.

This clone has only a few counts. The rearrangement uses TRBV20-1 and TRBJ2-1, with 7 bases aligning to TRBD2. The J segment lost 5 bases and the V segment lost 3 bases, leaving 7 bases of the junction unmatched. Germline CDR1 reads DFQATT; CDR2 reads SNEGSKA (reference sequence). The CDR3 is made up of 14 amino acids. CDR3 protein: CSASPASGNNEQFF. The CDR3 coding sequence is TGCAGTGCTAGTCCGGCTAGCGGAAACAATGAGCAGTTCTTC.

The rearrangement joins TRBV6-2 or TRBV6-3 to TRBJ2-7, with D perhaps being TRBD1 or TRBD2 (5 bases each). Germline CDR1 is MNHEY and CDR2 is SVGEGT. The CDR3 has 14 amino acids. V was trimmed by 4 bases and J by 5 bases, leaving 15 bases between them. The CDR3 nucleotides are TGTGCCAGCAGTTGGGGGACGTCGATTAACGAGCAGTACTTC. Its translation is CASSWGTSINEQYF.

The chain recombines TRBV4-3 with TRBJ1-1, with a possible D match to TRBD1 (5 bases). Germline V lookup: CDR1 LGHNA, CDR2 YSLEER. CDR3 length equals 16 residues. V was pared by 1 base and J by 2 bases, with 14 bases between. The CDR3 loop is CASSQVQGVDNTEAFF. CDR3 DNA sequence: TGCGCCAGCAGCCAAGTACAAGGGGTGGATAACACTGAAGCTTTCTTT.

This clone was seen a few times. The chain joins TRBV10-3 to TRBJ2-5; 9 nucleotides match TRBD2. Germline assignment: CDR1 ENHRY and CDR2 SYGVKD. Trimming cost V 6 bases and J 5 bases; bases outside gene matches: 4. This CDR3 region has 13 residues. This chain's CDR3 is CAIRGLAGETQYF. In DNA, the CDR3 is TGTGCCATCAGGGGACTAGCAGGGGAGACCCAGTACTTC.

The chain employs TRBV19 and TRBJ1-3; 9 positions agree with TRBD1. The CDR3 length is 16 residues. The V gene end was trimmed by 4 bases and the J gene end by 3 bases; junction bases not matched to a gene: 7. Germline CDR1 and CDR2: LNHDA and SQIVND (reference sequence). CDR3 protein: CASSTTGTGYGNTIYF. As DNA, the CDR3 is TGTGCCAGTAGTACTACCGGGACAGGGTATGGAAACACCATATATTTT.

The V call is TRBV7-2, the J call TRBJ1-2; D perhaps matches TRBD1 (5 bases). V was shortened by 2 bases and J by 6 bases, with 16 bases between the two germline ends. Per germline, CDR1 SGHTA and CDR2 FQGNSA. This CDR3 has 15 residues. In nucleotides, the CDR3 is TGTGCCAGCAGCTTAATGGGGGAGGCGGGAGATGGCTACACCTTC. Protein sequence: CASSLMGEAGDGYTF.

This chain joins TRBV6-2 or TRBV6-3 and TRBJ2-5, with D tentatively TRBD2 (5 bases). With 6 bases removed from V and 6 bases from J, the gap between germline ends came to 17 bases. CDR3 length equals 14 residues. Germline V CDR1 and CDR2: MNHEY, SVGEGT. CDR3 nucleotide sequence: TGTGCCAGCAGCGATCCGGGAACCAAAAAGACCCAGTACTTC. It translates to CASSDPGTKKTQYF.

The chain uses TRBV1 and TRBJ2-7; the DNA was not used to check the table's D call, TRBD2. TRBV1 is a pseudogene locus. The CDR3 totals 15 residues. In nucleotides, the CDR3 is TGCACCAGCCGGCGGTTCCCCGCAAGCTCCTACGAGCAGTACTTC. The encoded protein is CTSRRFPASSYEQYF.

J is TRBJ2-5 and V is TRBV10-3; maybe TRBD2 (5 bases). CDR1 is ENHRY, CDR2 SYGVKD, per germline. Trimming stripped 7 bases from V and 6 bases from J, with 15 bases between. CDR3 size: 13 residues. CDR3 loop: CAITPDDGKTQYF. CDR3 nucleotide sequence: TGTGCCATCACCCCGGACGACGGGAAGACCCAGTACTTC.

The rearrangement joins TRBV10-3 to TRBJ1-1; a weak D match, TRBD1 (5 bases). Trimming cost V 5 bases and J 0 bases, with 10 bases left between them. This CDR3 is built from 14 residues. CDR1 and CDR2 (germline): ENHRY, SYGVKD. The CDR3, as DNA: TGTGCCATCAGTTTGACAGCCATGAACACTGAAGCTTTCTTT. Amino acid sequence: CAISLTAMNTEAFF.

Only one count was recorded for this clone. This chain links TRBV29-1 with TRBJ1-5, with 8 bases identical to TRBD1. This CDR3 is built from 13 residues. J was trimmed by 4 bases and V by 4 bases; bases with no gene match: 3. The germline V gene encodes CDR1 SQVTM and CDR2 ANQGSEA. CDR3 amino acids: CSVGTGGNQPQHF. CDR3 DNA sequence: TGCAGCGTTGGAACAGGGGGAAATCAGCCCCAGCATTTT.

The rearrangement links TRBV15 to TRBJ1-4; D ambiguous. Germline CDR1 and CDR2: LNHNV and YYDKDF (reference sequence). CDR3 size: 15 residues. V was trimmed by 1 base and J by 3 bases, leaving 9 bases between them. The CDR3 sequence is CATSRALGPNEKLFF. The CDR3 DNA follows: TGTGCCACCAGCAGAGCTCTGGGTCCTAATGAAAAACTGTTTTTT.

The V and J genes are TRBV5-5 and TRBJ1-2; D is unclear. The CDR3 runs to 16 residues. Germline V gene lookup returns CDR1 SGHKS and CDR2 YYEKEE (reference sequence). With 0 bases removed from V and 0 bases from J, the gap between germline ends came to 12 bases. The CDR3, as DNA: TGTGCCAGCAGCTTGGGGCCCCGTAGAGCTAACTATGGCTACACCTTC. Amino acids: CASSLGPRRANYGYTF.

The table lists this clone with a count of one. The rearrangement links TRBV5-8 to TRBJ1-2, with 9 bases that match TRBD1. CDR1 and CDR2 from the germline V gene are SGHTS and YDEGEE. J lost 5 bases, V lost 4 bases, and 9 bases had no gene match. The CDR3 is made up of 15 amino acids. The CDR3 nucleotides are TGTGCCAGCAGCCTACTACAGGGGGCGTATTATGGCTACACCTTC. Translated, it gives CASSLLQGAYYGYTF.

This chain links TRBV7-9 with TRBJ2-7, with a weak D call TRBD2 (6 bases). Looked up from germline, CDR1 is SEHNR and CDR2 is FQNEAQ (reference sequence). V lost 5 bases and J lost 0, with 11 bases in between. CDR3 length equals 14 residues. In nucleotides, the CDR3 is TGTGCCAGCAGCGCCGGGACTCACTCCTACGAGCAGTACTTC. It codes for CASSAGTHSYEQYF.

The genes are TRBV6-6 and TRBJ1-2; D uncertain. CDR3 length equals 11 residues. The V end lost 6 bases, the J end lost 8 bases, and 10 bases lay between the germline ends. Germline CDR1 is MNHNY and CDR2 is SVGAGI (reference sequence). The DNA of the CDR3 is TGTGCCAGCAGCCCACAGTCAGGCTACACCTTC. It specifies CASSPQSGYTF.

There are a few counts of this clone. The chain employs TRBV10-3 and TRBJ1-1; the D gene is possibly TRBD1 (5 bases). The ends were cut back, 4 bases at V and 3 bases at J, with 6 bases in the middle. Germline assignment: CDR1 ENHRY and CDR2 SYGVKD. The CDR3 has 12 residues. The CDR3 loop is CAISGGDTEAFF. Here the CDR3 DNA reads TGTGCCATCAGTGGAGGGGACACTGAAGCTTTCTTT.

This chain joins TRBV20-1 and TRBJ1-5, with 7 bases identical to TRBD1. Germline CDR1 is DFQATT and CDR2 is SNEGSKA (reference sequence). The CDR3 loop spans 15 amino acids. Unmatched junction bases numbered 8, after V lost 4 bases and J lost 2 bases. CDR3 residues: CSATDRVRGNQPQHF. The CDR3 region has the DNA TGCAGTGCTACTGACAGGGTGAGGGGCAATCAGCCCCAGCATTTT.

This chain uses TRBV4-2 with TRBJ1-1; 7 bases are shared with TRBD1. Trimming at V came to 0 bases and at J to 8 bases, leaving 0 bases not matched to a gene. CDR1 is LGHNA and CDR2 is YNFKEQ in the germline V gene. The CDR3 length is 12 residues. CDR3 bases: TGTGCCAGCAGCCAAGAGACAGGGGAAGCTTTCTTT. This sequence encodes CASSQETGEAFF.

V is TRBV9 and J is TRBJ1-1; D uncertain. This CDR3 is built from 15 residues. Looked up from germline, CDR1 is SGDLS and CDR2 is YYNGEE. V was clipped by 2 bases and J by 1 base, with 12 bases between them. CDR3 amino acids: CASSVSLDGNTEAFF. The CDR3 nucleotides are TGTGCCAGCAGCGTTTCTTTGGACGGGAACACTGAAGCTTTCTTT.

The chain has TRBV27 and TRBJ2-2, with a tentative D call TRBD1 (5 bases). This CDR3 contains 15 residues. Germline CDR1 reads MNHEY; CDR2 reads SMNVEV (reference sequence). Trimming stripped 7 bases from V and 2 bases from J, with 14 bases between. CDR3 bases: TGTGCCAGCAAGTTTAACAGGATTAACACCGGGGAGCTGTTTTTT. Amino acid sequence: CASKFNRINTGELFF.

This sequence joins TRBV2 and TRBJ2-7, with TRBD1 identical over 8 bases. V shed 4 bases, J shed 3 bases, and the junction held 11 bases outside the gene matches. The CDR3 runs to 16 residues. Germline V lookup: CDR1 SNHLY, CDR2 FYNNEI. The CDR3 loop reads CASSAIPGQVLYEQYF. DNA for the CDR3: TGTGCCAGCAGTGCTATCCCGGGACAGGTCCTCTACGAGCAGTACTTC.